Listed here are 9 T cell receptor beta chains from one sample, sequenced in a study of blood T cell repertoires in COVID-19 (dated by TCRdb to about 2020). Library preparation was by the immunoSEQ multiplex PCR assay. In its TCRdb copy, this immuneACCESS table keeps in-frame sequences only and misses some clones. Where compared with another copy, unresolved V genes explain less than half of these, and the others have no known cause. The sample table contains about 40,000 clones; only one count was recorded for about 89% of them. 15% to 19% of the sample is taken by the ten largest. Specimen: peripheral blood. The receptors were sampled from a woman aged 25-40 years in a cohort sampled during active COVID-19.

V gene TRBV6-6 combines with J gene TRBJ1-2, with a possible D match to TRBD1 (6 bases). The CDR3 contains 13 residues. Germline loops: CDR1 MNHNY, CDR2 SVGAGI (reference sequence). The V gene lost 8 bases and the J gene lost 2 bases, with 12 bases spanning the gap. DNA of the CDR3: TGTGCCAGCCGGACAGACCTAAACTATGGCTACACCTTC. This gives the protein CASRTDLNYGYTF.

The chain uses TRBV3-1 (or the pseudogene TRBV3-2) and TRBJ2-7; 8 bases are shared with TRBD1. Germline CDR1 and CDR2: LGHDT and YNNKEL (reference sequence). The CDR3 covers 16 residues. With V trimmed by 1 base and J by 0 bases, 5 bases remained unmatched. The CDR3: CASSQGRGLGSYEQYF. CDR3 sequence (DNA): TGTGCCAGCAGCCAAGGCAGGGGGCTTGGCTCCTACGAGCAGTACTTC.

The V call is TRBV28, the J call TRBJ2-2, with D possibly being TRBD1 (5 bases). V gave up 6 bases and J gave up 7 bases, with 18 bases separating them. In germline, CDR1 is MDHEN, CDR2 SYDVKM. This CDR3 has 15 amino acids. The CDR3 reads CASSPPTTVLGELFF. Here the CDR3 DNA reads TGTGCCAGCAGCCCACCGACGACAGTTCTCGGGGAGCTGTTTTTT.

This chain uses TRBV30 with TRBJ2-4; 9 bases are shared with TRBD2. CDR1 GTSNPN and CDR2 SVGIG come from the germline V gene (reference sequence). Trimming at V came to 2 bases and at J to 8 bases, leaving 13 bases not matched to a gene. This CDR3 spans 16 amino acids. CDR3 sequence: CAWSPPRGRAVYIQYF. The DNA for the CDR3 is TGTGCCTGGAGTCCCCCTCGCGGGAGGGCCGTTTACATTCAGTACTTC.

V is TRBV7-9 and J is TRBJ2-2, with TRBD2 matching 7 bases. The CDR3 consists of 16 residues. V lost 8 bases and J lost 7; bases outside the gene matches: 16. CDR1 and CDR2 (germline): SEHNR, FQNEAQ (reference sequence). CDR3: CASRNAGGGPDGELFF. The CDR3 DNA is TGTGCCAGCCGGAACGCCGGGGGAGGGCCGGACGGGGAGCTGTTTTTT.

This rearrangement joins TRBV5-1 to TRBJ2-1; 8 bases fit TRBD2. CDR1 is SGHRS and CDR2 is YFSETQ in the germline V gene. V dropped 0 bases and J dropped 4; count of bases not matched to a gene: 6. The CDR3 runs to 16 residues. The CDR3 region has the DNA TGCGCCAGCAGCTTGGATCCAAGCGGGAGATACAATGAGCAGTTCTTC. It encodes CASSLDPSGRYNEQFF. The entire variable domain, with the rest obtained from reference TRBV5-1 and TRBJ2-1, is as follows: KAGVTQTPRYLIKTRGQQVTLSCSPISGHRSVSWYQQTPGQGLQFLFEYFSETQRNKGNFPGRFSGRQFSNSRSEMNVSTLELGDSALYLCASSLDPSGRYNEQFFGPGTRLTVL.

This chain joins TRBV4-2 and TRBJ2-3, with D perhaps matching TRBD2 (5 bases). V dropped 2 bases and J dropped 5 bases, with 11 bases sitting between them. CDR3 length: 14 residues. The germline gives CDR1 LGHNA, CDR2 YNFKEQ. CDR3 nucleotides: TGTGCCAGCAGCCAACAACAACGGGGAGATACGCAGTATTTT. Its protein is CASSQQQRGDTQYF.

Remarks on this clone: This sequence is one base from a far larger clone and is likely a read error. V gene TRBV6-5 combines with J gene TRBJ1-1; tentative D call: TRBD1 (5 bases). This CDR3 region has 13 residues. Germline V gives CDR1 MNHEY, CDR2 SVGAGI. V dropped 2 bases and J dropped 4 bases, with 8 bases sitting between them. The CDR3 nucleotides are TGTGCCAGCAGTTACCTGGGGGGCACTGAAGCTTTCTTT. This gives the protein CASSYLGGTEAFF.

The chain has TRBV6-5 and TRBJ1-5; the D gene is possibly TRBD1 (6 bases). CDR1 MNHEY and CDR2 SVGAGI come from the germline V gene. The CDR3 covers 15 residues. The V end lost 4 bases, the J end lost 4 bases, and 14 bases lay between the germline ends. As DNA, the CDR3 is TGTGCCAGCAGTTTGGCAGGGGCCTTAAATCAGCCCCAGCATTTT. Its protein product is CASSLAGALNQPQHF.